This TCR beta chain emerged from a study of radiation and T cells in renal cell carcinoma. Germline CDR1 and CDR2: MGHRA and YSYEKL. The V and J ends lost 0 bases and 2 bases, in that order; junction bases with no gene match: 7. The CDR3 is 17 residues long. Described treatment: treatment-naive control, cytoreductive nephrectomy. Clones were read by immunoSEQ multiplex PCR, and TCRdb kept only the in-frame ones, dropping some. Seen here are some 8,400 clones, 55% to 80% observed once, and the top ten hold just over 20%. Sequenced material: tumor tissue, taken from a patient whose treatment was nephrectomy without radiotherapy. The chain is built from TRBV4-1 and TRBJ2-3; 8 positions agree with TRBD2. This clonotype originated in a man aged 60 to 75 with renal cell carcinoma. The CDR3: CASSQDPPGRATDTQYF. The DNA for the CDR3 is TGCGCCAGCAGCCAAGATCCGCCCGGGAGGGCCACAGATACGCAGTATTTT.